Presented here are 23 T cell receptor beta chains from one specimen sequenced in a study of T-cell reconstitution after alpha-beta-depleted transplantation in children. Using unique molecular identifiers, the investigators prepared the TCRbeta library. TCRdb called the PCR reads again in MiXCR, with one record for every CDR3 protein. This sample has fewer than 350,000 distinct CDR3 sequences, with 10% found just once. Sample: PBMCs, taken before TCRalphabeta/CD19-depleted stem cell transplant. The source of these receptors is a boy younger than two with acute myeloid leukemia, due to receive a stem cell transplant.

In its sample, this clonotype was seen many times. The rearrangement joins TRBV20-1 to TRBJ1-1; D perhaps matches TRBD1 (6 bases). Trimming removed 6 bases from V and 0 bases from J, with 8 bases in between. This CDR3 region has 12 residues. The germline CDR1 and CDR2 sequences are DFQATT and SNEGSKA (reference sequence). CDR3 protein: CSAPGVNTEAFF. In DNA form, the CDR3 reads TGCAGTGCACCAGGGGTGAACACTGAAGCTTTCTTT.

This clonotype was seen ten or more times. This rearrangement joins TRBV7-2 to TRBJ2-2; 7 bases are shared with TRBD1. This CDR3 spans 16 amino acids. Losses at the gene ends were 7 bases for V and 4 bases for J; bases not matched to a gene: 12. Germline CDR1 reads SGHTA; CDR2 reads FQGNSA. CDR3 in amino acids: CASTSTGVYSTGELFF. The CDR3 nucleotides are TGTGCCAGCACCTCTACAGGGGTGTATAGCACCGGGGAGCTGTTTTTT. Drawing the rest from reference TRBV7-2 and TRBJ2-2, the complete variable domain is GAGVSQSPSNKVTEKGKDVELRCDPISGHTALYWYRQSLGQGLEFLIYFQGNSAPDKSGLPSDRFSAERTGGSVSTLTIQRTQQEDSAVYLCASTSTGVYSTGELFFGEGSRLTVL.

This clonotype was observed at least ten times. This sequence joins TRBV7-9 and TRBJ1-3, with D tentatively TRBD1 (6 bases). V lost 2 bases and J 0 bases, leaving 14 bases between the germline ends. The germline V gene has CDR1 SEHNR and CDR2 FQNEAQ (reference sequence). The CDR3 is 17 amino acids. This chain's CDR3 is CASSLSQGLPSGNTIYF. DNA of the CDR3: TGTGCCAGCAGCTTAAGTCAGGGGCTTCCCTCTGGAAACACCATATATTTT.

A few counts support this clonotype. The genes are TRBV12-3 or TRBV12-4 and TRBJ2-5; D ambiguous. The CDR3 is 15 residues long. V was shortened by 1 base and J by 2 bases, with 11 bases between the two germline ends. The chain's CDR3 is CASSLVVRPQETQYF. The CDR3 DNA is TGTGCCAGCAGTTTAGTTGTCAGACCACAAGAGACCCAGTACTTC.

This clonotype was counted at least ten times. The V gene is TRBV20-1, the J gene TRBJ2-3, with 7 bases identical to TRBD2. Looked up from germline, CDR1 is DFQATT and CDR2 is SNEGSKA (reference sequence). The CDR3 totals 14 residues. Unmatched junction bases numbered 9, after V lost 3 bases and J lost 6 bases. The CDR3, as DNA: TGCAGTGCTAGTTGGCGGGAGAGGCTGGATACGCAGTATTTT. It yields the protein CSASWRERLDTQYF.

This clonotype occurred many times. V gene TRBV7-2 combines with J gene TRBJ2-2; D is ambiguous. Germline V CDR1 and CDR2: SGHTA, FQGNSA. Deletions cut 2 bases from V and 3 bases from J, with 4 bases between. The CDR3 loop spans 13 amino acids. CDR3 in DNA: TGTGCCAGCAGCTTACGGTACACCGGGGAGCTGTTTTTT. It encodes CASSLRYTGELFF.

This clonotype has at least ten counts. The chain links TRBV5-5 to TRBJ2-3; D gene uncertain. Germline V gene sequence: CDR1 SGHKS, CDR2 YYEKEE (reference sequence). The V end was cut by 0 bases, the J end by 5 bases, with 10 bases between. The CDR3 runs 14 residues. The CDR3 protein is CASSLGLIGDTQYF. DNA for the CDR3: TGTGCCAGCAGCTTGGGCCTCATAGGAGATACGCAGTATTTT.

There are many counts of this clonotype. The chain links TRBV6-5 to TRBJ1-5; TRBD1 aligns across 11 bases. The CDR3 loop spans 15 amino acids. The germline gives CDR1 MNHEY, CDR2 SVGAGI. V shed 4 bases and J 4 bases; nucleotides not matched to a gene: 3. This chain's CDR3 is CASSWDRGGNQPQHF. The CDR3 coding sequence is TGTGCCAGCAGTTGGGACAGGGGGGGAAATCAGCCCCAGCATTTT.

This clonotype was found many times. The chain has TRBV7-6 and TRBJ2-3, with unresolved D. CDR1 is SGHVS, CDR2 FNYEAQ, per germline. This CDR3 is 16 amino acids long. V gave up 1 base and J gave up 1 base, with 12 bases separating them. The CDR3 here is CASSLDLGMGTDTQYF. In DNA, the CDR3 is TGTGCCAGCAGCTTAGATCTAGGAATGGGCACAGATACGCAGTATTTT.

This clonotype was seen ten or more times. The rearrangement links TRBV20-1 to TRBJ1-5; D is undetermined. The CDR3 totals 15 residues. The germline V and J ends were trimmed by 0 bases and 0 bases, with 9 bases remaining between them. The germline CDR1 and CDR2 sequences are DFQATT and SNEGSKA (reference sequence). CDR3 protein: CSARESWSSNQPQHF. The CDR3 DNA follows: TGCAGTGCTAGAGAAAGTTGGTCTAGCAATCAGCCCCAGCATTTT.

This clonotype was counted many times. V is TRBV12-3 or TRBV12-4 and J is TRBJ2-5; a weak D match, TRBD2 (5 bases). V lost 2 bases, J lost 4 bases, and 17 bases lay in between. The CDR3 has 16 residues. The CDR3 DNA is TGTGCCAGCAGTTTATCTGTCTACCCCGAGGGAGAGACCCAGTACTTC. Translation: CASSLSVYPEGETQYF.

Many counts were recorded for this clonotype. The V and J genes are TRBV28 and TRBJ2-7; unclear D gene. Trimming cost V 5 bases and J 3 bases, with 11 bases left between them. CDR1 is MDHEN, CDR2 SYDVKM, per germline. This CDR3 spans 13 amino acids. CDR3 sequence: CASSAPAVYEQYF. CDR3 DNA: TGTGCCAGCAGTGCCCCGGCCGTCTACGAGCAGTACTTC.

This clonotype was seen many times. The genes are TRBV7-8 and TRBJ1-4; a weak D match, TRBD1 (6 bases). This CDR3 comprises 16 residues. Trimming left V 4 bases short and J 8 bases short, with 20 bases between. CDR1 SGHVS and CDR2 FQNEAQ come from the germline V gene. The DNA of the CDR3 is TGTGCCAGCAGCTCTCTATCGTCCGGGACACAGGAAAAACTGTTTTTT. Protein product: CASSSLSSGTQEKLFF.

This clonotype was counted many times. The V and J genes are TRBV29-1 and TRBJ2-7, with 8 positions matching TRBD1. In germline, CDR1 is SQVTM, CDR2 ANQGSEA. The CDR3 totals 16 residues. Unmatched junction bases numbered 14, after V lost 6 bases and J lost 1 base. The CDR3 spells CSVERGTGTGSYEQYF. The CDR3 region has the DNA TGCAGCGTGGAAAGGGGGACCGGGACAGGTTCCTACGAGCAGTACTTC.

This clonotype was recorded at least ten times. The chain employs TRBV7-2 and TRBJ2-4; 9 nucleotides agree with TRBD2. CDR1 is SGHTA, CDR2 FQGNSA, per germline. Unmatched junction bases numbered 3, after V lost 2 bases and J lost 1 base. The CDR3 consists of 16 residues. DNA for the CDR3: TGTGCCAGCAGCTTAACCGGGACTAGCGCCAAAAACATTCAGTACTTC. Protein sequence: CASSLTGTSAKNIQYF.

V gene TRBV28 combines with J gene TRBJ1-5; 7 bases are shared with TRBD1. The junction had 4 bases not matched to a gene; V was cut back by 5 bases and J by 0 bases. This CDR3 has 15 residues. The germline V gene has CDR1 MDHEN and CDR2 SYDVKM. CDR3 nucleotide sequence: TGTGCCAGCAGTACACAGGGGTATAGCAATCAGCCCCAGCATTTT. It codes for CASSTQGYSNQPQHF.

V is TRBV3-1 and J is TRBJ2-7; D gene ambiguous. The CDR3 sequence is 12 residues long. Germline V lookup: CDR1 LGHDT, CDR2 YNNKEL (reference sequence). V shed 11 bases and J shed 5 bases, with 16 bases lying between them. The CDR3 DNA reads as TGTGCCTGCTGCACCGCATTAGACGAGCAGTACTTC. This gives the protein CACCTALDEQYF.

The rearrangement joins TRBV19 to TRBJ2-1, with 13 bases lining up with TRBD2. V lost 6 bases to trimming and J lost 7 bases; unmatched junction nucleotides: 6. Per the germline V gene, CDR1 is LNHDA and CDR2 is SQIVND (reference sequence). The CDR3 has 15 amino acids. This chain's CDR3 is CASSRTSGRRNEQFF. The DNA for the CDR3 is TGTGCCAGTAGCAGGACTAGCGGGAGACGAAATGAGCAGTTCTTC.

V is TRBV5-1 and J is TRBJ2-1; D may be TRBD2 (7 bases). From germline, CDR1 is SGHRS and CDR2 YFSETQ. Trimming cost V 4 bases and J 12 bases, with 23 bases left between them. The CDR3 spans 15 residues. CDR3 region: CASSPADGGAFGQFF. The CDR3 DNA sequence: TGCGCCAGCAGCCCGGCCGATGGGGGGGCGTTCGGGCAGTTCTTC. Drawing the rest from reference TRBV5-1 and TRBJ2-1, the complete variable domain is KAGVTQTPRYLIKTRGQQVTLSCSPISGHRSVSWYQQTPGQGLQFLFEYFSETQRNKGNFPGRFSGRQFSNSRSEMNVSTLELGDSALYLCASSPADGGAFGQFFGPGTRLTVL.

This clonotype has ten or more counts. The V gene is TRBV29-1, the J gene TRBJ1-4; 8 bases align to TRBD1. The germline V gene has CDR1 SQVTM and CDR2 ANQGSEA. V dropped 5 bases and J dropped 8; count of bases not matched to a gene: 13. This CDR3 has 15 residues. This CDR3 reads CSVRTGWHNGEKLFF. The CDR3 DNA reads as TGCAGCGTTAGGACAGGGTGGCATAACGGGGAAAAACTGTTTTTT. Full variable domain (missing parts from reference TRBV29-1 and TRBJ1-4): SAVISQKPSRDICQRGTSLTIQCQVDSQVTMMFWYRQQPGQSLTLIATANQGSEATYESGFVIDKFPISRPNLTFSTLTVSNMSPEDSSIYLCSVRTGWHNGEKLFFGSGTQLSVL.

This clonotype was detected many times. J is TRBJ1-1 and V is TRBV9; the match to TRBD1 covers 9 bases. The CDR3 runs 18 residues. CDR1 SGDLS and CDR2 YYNGEE come from the germline V gene. Unmatched junction bases numbered 10, after V lost 0 bases and J lost 1 base. The CDR3 reads CASSVGLLPGQGNTEAFF. DNA of the CDR3: TGTGCCAGCAGCGTAGGTCTTCTTCCGGGACAGGGGAACACTGAAGCTTTCTTT. The full variable domain, in which reference TRBV9 and TRBJ1-1 provide the parts outside the CDR3, is DSGVTQTPKHLITATGQRVTLRCSPRSGDLSVYWYQQSLDQGLQFLIQYYNGEERAKGNILERFSAQQFPDLHSELNLSSLELGDSALYFCASSVGLLPGQGNTEAFFGQGTRLTVV.

This clonotype has a count of ten or more. The rearrangement joins TRBV7-2 to TRBJ2-7; D is uncertain. The V end was cut by 6 bases, the J end by 1 base, with 13 bases between. CDR1 and CDR2 from the germline V gene are SGHTA and FQGNSA. This CDR3 region has 14 residues. CDR3 coding DNA: TGTGCCAGCAGGATGGGAAGATCTTCCTACGAGCAGTACTTC. Residues: CASRMGRSSYEQYF.

In its sample, this clonotype was seen a few times. The chain is built from TRBV28 and TRBJ2-7, with 8 bases fitting TRBD1. There are 14 residues in the CDR3. The germline V gene encodes CDR1 MDHEN and CDR2 SYDVKM. The junction had 4 bases not matched to a gene; V was cut back by 5 bases and J by 1 base. The CDR3 spells CASSVTGGSYEQYF. The CDR3 DNA is TGTGCCAGCAGTGTCACAGGGGGATCCTACGAGCAGTACTTC.